This T cell receptor (beta chain) appears in the sequencing data of a study of cytomegalovirus exposure and HLA in healthy donors. General study findings and limits: The authors judged a highly shared variant cluster likely a sequencing artifact. There were a few CMV-associated chains whose specificity for CMV antigens was confirmed in vitro.

About this clone: Its matching antigen is unknown.

Deletions cut 6 bases from V and 1 base from J, with 10 bases between. The CDR3 spans 13 residues. Germline CDR1 and CDR2: MNHNS and SASEGT. 13 Jbeta primers and 60 Vbeta primers were used for the PCR. Original methodology: As a later analysis found, there were tens of millions of unique TCR beta chains, of which 8.5 million to 13 million were shared. The method was immunoSEQ multiplex PCR; TCRdb's version includes in-frame clones alone and lacks a portion of them. The V and J calls and the clone size are those of that table, but D and trimming were determined from the DNA. This sample has 65,000 to 85,000 clones, with 79% found just once.

V usage is TRBV6-1 and J usage is TRBJ2-7, with D possibly TRBD1 on 6 matching bases. The receptor comes from a woman aged 35 to 49 in good health and CMV-seropositive. What was sequenced was PBMCs. Here the CDR3 DNA reads TGTGCCAGCAGCACAGGGAAATCCTACGAGCAGTACTTC. Translating gives CASSTGKSYEQYF.